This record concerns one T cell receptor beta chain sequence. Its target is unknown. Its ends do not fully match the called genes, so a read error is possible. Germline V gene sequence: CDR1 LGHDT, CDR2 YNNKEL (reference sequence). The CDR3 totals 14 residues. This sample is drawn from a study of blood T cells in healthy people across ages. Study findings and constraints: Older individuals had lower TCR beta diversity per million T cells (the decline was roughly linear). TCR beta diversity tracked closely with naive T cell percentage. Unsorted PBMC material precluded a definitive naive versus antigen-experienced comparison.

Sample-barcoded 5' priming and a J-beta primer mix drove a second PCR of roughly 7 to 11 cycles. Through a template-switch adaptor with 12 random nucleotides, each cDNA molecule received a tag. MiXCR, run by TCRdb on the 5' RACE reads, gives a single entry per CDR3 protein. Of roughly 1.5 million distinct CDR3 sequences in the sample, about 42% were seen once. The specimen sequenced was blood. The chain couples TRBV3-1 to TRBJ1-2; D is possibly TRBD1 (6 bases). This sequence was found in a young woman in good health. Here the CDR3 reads CAGSQGWTDYGYTF. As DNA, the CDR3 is TGTGCCGGCAGCCAAGGATGGACAGACTATGGCTACACCTTC.